The 32 T cell receptor beta chains in this list originate from one sample, sequenced in a study of T cells expressing NK-cell markers (TCRdb year 2020). The library was made by 5' RACE. The instrument was an Illumina HiSeq 2000. Each CDR3 protein sequence appears as one entry after TCRdb reprocessed the reads, and no DNA is included. This sample's records show 350,000 to 400,000 distinct CDR3 sequences. In total, the top ten clones hold around 10% of the sample. The sample comprised blood T cells: a sorted CD56 or NKG2C T cell subset, CD4+ or CD8+ T cells, or bulk PBMC T cells (not recorded which). These receptors were taken from a woman aged 50 to 65 in good health. Donor details come from another sample of the same person, matched by shared clones.

The J gene is TRBJ2-3, the V gene TRBV27. This CDR3 comprises 12 residues. The germline V gene has CDR1 MNHEY and CDR2 SMNVEV (reference sequence). CDR3 sequence: CASIWGTDTQYF.

The rearrangement uses TRBV12-3 or TRBV12-4 and TRBJ1-5. CDR3 length: 13 residues. CDR3 amino acids: CASSLVESGTQHF.

V usage is TRBV30 and J usage is TRBJ2-5; the D call from TCRdb, TRBD2, cannot be confirmed without DNA. Germline lookup yields CDR1 GTSNPN and CDR2 SVGIG (reference sequence). The CDR3 sequence is 17 residues long. The CDR3 region is CACWCASGTGYQETQYF.

The chain combines TRBV12-3 or TRBV12-4 with TRBJ1-5. The CDR3 has 13 residues. CDR3 residues: CASSFSGLQPQHF.

This chain connects TRBV2 to TRBJ2-3; the D call from TCRdb, TRBD2, cannot be confirmed without DNA. CDR3 length equals 14 residues. CDR1 is SNHLY and CDR2 is FYNNEI in the germline V gene. CDR3: CAVRISGSADTQYF.

The V and J genes are TRBV3-1 and TRBJ2-1; TCRdb picks TRBD1, but there is no DNA to check that call. CDR1 and CDR2 (germline): LGHDT, YNNKEL (reference sequence). CDR3 length: 13 amino acids. The CDR3 is CASSQDGRDRAFF.

The genes are TRBV7-3 and TRBJ2-3; TCRdb names TRBD2, which stays unverified in the absence of DNA. The CDR3 spans 13 residues. Germline values: CDR1 SGHTA, CDR2 FQGTGA. This CDR3 reads CASTGLAGDTQYF.

The rearrangement links TRBV3-1 to TRBJ2-3. The V gene's germline CDR1 is LGHDT and CDR2 YNNKEL (reference sequence). This CDR3 region has 12 residues. The CDR3 sequence is CASSQEEQTQYF.

This chain links TRBV9 with TRBJ2-2; TCRdb gives TRBD2 as the D gene, but with no DNA this cannot be confirmed. Germline V lookup: CDR1 SGDLS, CDR2 YYNGEE. This CDR3 contains 16 residues. The CDR3 is CASTPSGRTNTGELFF.

The V gene is TRBV14, the J gene TRBJ1-1; TCRdb's D call of TRBD1 is untestable without DNA. The CDR3 is 18 residues long. Germline lookup yields CDR1 SGHDN and CDR2 FVKESK. The CDR3 loop reads CASSQGNRVNLGNTEAFF.

The rearrangement joins TRBV2 to TRBJ1-1; the TCRdb D gene call, TRBD1, has no DNA to confirm it. The CDR3 runs 14 residues. Germline V CDR1 and CDR2: SNHLY, FYNNEI. CDR3 sequence reads: CASSETPEGVEAFF.

This chain joins TRBV7-6 and TRBJ1-4; TCRdb outputs TRBD1, but without DNA this stays unchecked. From germline, CDR1 is SGHVS and CDR2 FNYEAQ. CDR3 length: 14 amino acids. CDR3 in amino acids: CASLDRGRSEKLFF.

The CDR3 spells CASSNARTTNTGELFF. This chain uses TRBV5-1 with TRBJ2-2; the D gene TCRdb calls, TRBD1, cannot be checked with no DNA. Germline V gene lookup returns CDR1 SGHRS and CDR2 YFSETQ. CDR3 length: 16 residues. Combining the CDR3 with reference TRBV5-1 and TRBJ2-2 gives the whole variable domain KAGVTQTPRYLIKTRGQQVTLSCSPISGHRSVSWYQQTPGQGLQFLFEYFSETQRNKGNFPGRFSGRQFSNSRSEMNVSTLELGDSALYLCASSNARTTNTGELFFGEGSRLTVL.

The rearrangement joins TRBV29-1 to TRBJ2-3; as DNA is missing, the TRBD2 call by TCRdb cannot be tested. The CDR3 length is 13 residues. Germline V gene data show CDR1 as SQVTM and CDR2 as ANQGSEA. The CDR3 spells CSVESGITDTQYF.

The chain links TRBV10-3 to TRBJ2-5; the D gene TCRdb calls, TRBD1, cannot be checked with no DNA. Per the germline V gene, CDR1 is ENHRY and CDR2 is SYGVKD. The CDR3 totals 17 residues. This chain's CDR3 is CAIRGGNTRGTQETQYF.

The genes are TRBV3-1 and TRBJ2-3; the D call from TCRdb, TRBD1, cannot be confirmed without DNA. The V gene's germline CDR1 is LGHDT and CDR2 YNNKEL (reference sequence). CDR3 length: 14 residues. CDR3 in amino acids: CASSQTGGADTQYF.

V gene TRBV12-3 or TRBV12-4 combines with J gene TRBJ2-1. The CDR3 contains 13 residues. CDR3 loop: CASSFTTLNEQFF.

The V call is TRBV28, the J call TRBJ2-3. The length of the CDR3 is 11 residues. In germline, CDR1 is MDHEN, CDR2 SYDVKM. The CDR3 sequence is CASRASRAQYF.

V gene TRBV11-2 combines with J gene TRBJ2-3; TCRdb lists TRBD2, though no DNA is available to test this call. Germline assignment: CDR1 SGHAT and CDR2 FQNNGV. This CDR3 spans 17 amino acids. The CDR3 reads CASSLDVVAGRTDTQYF.

V is TRBV2 and J is TRBJ2-1. Germline V lookup: CDR1 SNHLY, CDR2 FYNNEI. The CDR3 length is 15 residues. The CDR3 region is CASSGGRINYNEQFF.

The V call is TRBV20-1, the J call TRBJ2-5; with no DNA, the TCRdb D assignment of TRBD2 cannot be verified. Germline lookup yields CDR1 DFQATT and CDR2 SNEGSKA (reference sequence). CDR3 length: 17 residues. The CDR3 sequence is CSARGEGLARKQETQYF.

The chain links TRBV7-9 to TRBJ2-2. The CDR3 is 16 amino acids. Germline loops: CDR1 SEHNR, CDR2 FQNEAQ (reference sequence). CDR3 protein: CASSASGSYNTGELFF.

The chain carries TRBV10-3 and TRBJ1-2; TCRdb proposes TRBD1, but this gene call is untestable without DNA. Germline CDR1 and CDR2: ENHRY and SYGVKD. The CDR3 contains 14 residues. CDR3 in amino acids: CAISESWDRDRYTF.

The chain carries TRBV12-3 or TRBV12-4 and TRBJ2-3. The CDR3 runs to 12 residues. CDR3 loop: CASSFASSPQYF.

The chain carries TRBV12-3 or TRBV12-4 and TRBJ1-1; checking the TCRdb D call of TRBD1 is not possible without DNA. The CDR3 is made up of 16 amino acids. CDR3 region: CASRSGTGGGNTEAFF.

The chain couples TRBV28 to TRBJ2-3; the D gene TCRdb calls, TRBD1, cannot be checked with no DNA. The CDR3 covers 15 residues. The V gene's germline CDR1 is MDHEN and CDR2 SYDVKM. CDR3 sequence reads: CASSWGGGATDTQYF.

The CDR3 is CATLPGPLTDTQYF. The chain uses TRBV10-3 and TRBJ2-3; the TRBD2 assignment by TCRdb is unverifiable without DNA. In germline, CDR1 is ENHRY, CDR2 SYGVKD. The CDR3 is 14 residues long.

The chain has TRBV5-6 and TRBJ2-1; without DNA, the TCRdb call of TRBD2 cannot be checked. The CDR3 totals 15 residues. From germline, CDR1 is SGHDT and CDR2 YYEEEE. CDR3 region: CASSLEREGRNEQFF.

The chain has TRBV12-3 or TRBV12-4 and TRBJ1-6; TCRdb lists TRBD1, though no DNA is available to test this call. This CDR3 is 12 amino acids long. The CDR3 here is CASKRDIAPLHF.

The rearrangement links TRBV14 to TRBJ2-1; the TRBD2 assignment by TCRdb is unverifiable without DNA. From germline, CDR1 is SGHDN and CDR2 FVKESK. CDR3 size: 15 residues. The CDR3 protein is CASNLAGAFVNEQFF.

CDR3 sequence: CASSLGYSSTDTQYF. V is TRBV11-2 and J is TRBJ2-3. Germline V gene data show CDR1 as SGHAT and CDR2 as FQNNGV. This CDR3 is built from 15 residues. Full variable domain (rest looked up from reference TRBV11-2 and TRBJ2-3): EAGVAQSPRYKIIEKRQSVAFWCNPISGHATLYWYQQILGQGPKLLIQFQNNGVVDDSQLPKDRFSAERLKGVDSTLKIQPAKLEDSAVYLCASSLGYSSTDTQYFGPGTRLTVL.

This chain joins TRBV12-3 or TRBV12-4 and TRBJ2-1; there is no DNA to check the TCRdb D call of TRBD2. The CDR3 is 16 amino acids. The CDR3: CASSLTPQSSYNEQFF.